This TCR beta chain was retrieved from a study of cytomegalovirus exposure and HLA in healthy donors. About the study: Some 85 million unique TCRs, all from HLA-typed donors, were included in an early release of the data. The study's findings and limits: Judged likely to be a sequencing artifact was a cluster of highly shared sequence variants. As was reported, the HLA-A and HLA-B alleles of most subjects were accurately predicted from TCR beta sequences.

As regards this clone: Its antigen is not known. The germline gene is not matched at one end of the junction; a read error may be the cause.

The PCR made use of 60 Vbeta and 13 Jbeta primers. Produced via immunoSEQ multiplex PCR; TCRdb's table is partial and in-frame only. The sample includes fewer than 150,000 clones, 79% of them seen just once. This CDR3 has 14 amino acids. Germline V gene sequence: CDR1 SSHAT, CDR2 FNYEAQ (reference sequence). The V call is TRBV7-7, the J call TRBJ2-7, with D tentatively TRBD1 (6 bases). Sequencing was done on a sample of PBMCs. The clonotype was recovered from a man aged 35-49 years in good health and CMV-seropositive. CDR3 protein: CASSKETGLNEQYF. CDR3 nucleotide sequence: TGTGCTAGCAGCAAGGAAACAGGGTTAAACGAGCAGTACTTC.